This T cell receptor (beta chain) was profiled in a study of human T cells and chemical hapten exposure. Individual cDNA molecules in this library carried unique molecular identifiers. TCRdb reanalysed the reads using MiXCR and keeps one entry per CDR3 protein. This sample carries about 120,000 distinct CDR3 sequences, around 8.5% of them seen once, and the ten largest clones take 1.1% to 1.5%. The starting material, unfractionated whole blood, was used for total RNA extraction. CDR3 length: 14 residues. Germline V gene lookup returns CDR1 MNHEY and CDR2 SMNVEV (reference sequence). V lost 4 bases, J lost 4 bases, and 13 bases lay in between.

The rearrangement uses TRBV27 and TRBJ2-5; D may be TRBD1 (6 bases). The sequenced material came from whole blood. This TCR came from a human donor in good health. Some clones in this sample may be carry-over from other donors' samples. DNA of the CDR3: TGTGCCAGCAGTTCACCGGGACACGGAGAGACCCAGTACTTC. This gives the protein CASSSPGHGETQYF.